A single sample gave rise to the 26 T cell receptor beta chains below, sequenced in a study of T cell repertoires in cytomegalovirus infection. TCRdb independently ran MiXCR on the reads; one entry per CDR3 protein. This sample has hundreds of thousands of distinct CDR3 sequences, with approximately 31% found just once. The antigens of these receptors remain unknown. Sequenced here: cultured CD8+ T cells from PBMCs, sampled from culture after CMV antigen stimulation. These receptors all stem from a human donor in good health (CMV status not recorded). Some clones in this sample may be carry-over from other donors' samples.

This clonotype was picked up many times. V is TRBV7-9 and J is TRBJ2-1; D perhaps matches TRBD1 (6 bases). Trimming removed 5 bases at V and 0 bases at J, with 11 bases between. Germline V gene data show CDR1 as SEHNR and CDR2 as FQNEAQ (reference sequence). The CDR3 spans 15 residues. CDR3: CASSPADSSYNEQFF. DNA of the CDR3: TGTGCCAGCAGCCCGGCGGACAGCTCCTACAATGAGCAGTTCTTC. The full variable domain, its missing parts supplied by reference TRBV7-9 and TRBJ2-1, is DTGVSQNPRHKITKRGQNVTFRCDPISEHNRLYWYRQTLGQGPEFLTYFQNEAQLEKSRLLSDRFSAERPKGSFSTLEIQRTEQGDSAMYLCASSPADSSYNEQFFGPGTRLTVL.

In this sample, this clonotype turned up once. This chain joins TRBV27 and TRBJ2-3; 12 nucleotides line up with TRBD1. The CDR3 contains 17 residues. V shed 3 bases and J 5 bases; nucleotides not matched to a gene: 9. Germline values: CDR1 MNHEY, CDR2 SMNVEV (reference sequence). CDR3 sequence reads: CASSFLGTGGGGDTQYF. Written as DNA, the CDR3 is TGTGCCAGCAGTTTTTTAGGGACAGGGGGCGGTGGAGATACGCAGTATTTT.

The chain is built from TRBV5-1 and TRBJ2-7; D gene ambiguous. Trimming stripped 4 bases from V and 0 bases from J, with 8 bases between. The germline CDR1 and CDR2 sequences are SGHRS and YFSETQ. The CDR3 totals 13 residues. CDR3 sequence: CASSRTTSYEQYF. CDR3 bases: TGCGCCAGCAGCCGGACGACCTCCTACGAGCAGTACTTC.

This clonotype was counted between two and nine times. This chain connects TRBV28 to TRBJ2-2; D perhaps matches TRBD2 (7 bases). The V end lost 5 bases, the J end lost 5 bases, and 15 bases lay between the germline ends. The germline V gene encodes CDR1 MDHEN and CDR2 SYDVKM. The CDR3 has 15 residues. The CDR3 reads CASSVQGGGTGELFF. In DNA, the CDR3 is TGTGCCAGCAGTGTACAGGGCGGGGGAACCGGGGAGCTGTTTTTT.

This clonotype showed up many times. CDR3 DNA sequence: TGTGCCACCAGAGGACTCGGCACAGATACGCAGTATTTT. It encodes CATRGLGTDTQYF. This chain links TRBV15 with TRBJ2-3, with TRBD2 as a possible D gene (5 bases). The CDR3 length is 13 residues. Germline lookup yields CDR1 LNHNV and CDR2 YYDKDF (reference sequence). Trimming took off 6 bases at V and 1 base at J, with 8 bases between the two ends.

This clonotype was seen more than once but under ten times. CDR3 DNA sequence: TGTGCCAGCGTACCCCTTGGGGGACCAATTCCAAATTACTACAATGAGCAGTTCTTC. Protein: CASVPLGGPIPNYYNEQFF. The chain employs TRBV27 and TRBJ2-1, with D perhaps TRBD1 or TRBD2 (5 bases each). Looked up from germline, CDR1 is MNHEY and CDR2 is SMNVEV (reference sequence). The CDR3 has 19 amino acids. V was pared by 8 bases and J by 3 bases, with 29 bases between.

This clonotype was observed a handful of times. V and J are TRBV27 and TRBJ1-2; tentative D call: TRBD1 (6 bases). The V gene lost 3 bases and the J gene lost 12 bases, with 11 bases spanning the gap. Germline loops: CDR1 MNHEY, CDR2 SMNVEV (reference sequence). The CDR3 runs 11 residues. The CDR3 nucleotides read TGTGCCAGCAGTTTTGGGGGGGCGGACACCTTC. Protein product: CASSFGGADTF.

The chain carries TRBV7-9 and TRBJ2-2, with D possibly being TRBD1 (5 bases). Germline values: CDR1 SEHNR, CDR2 FQNEAQ (reference sequence). The CDR3 spans 17 residues. Trimming took off 5 bases at V and 6 bases at J, with 22 bases between the two ends. The CDR3 DNA reads as TGTGCCAGCAGCGGGGCGACCGACTTTACTGCGCCCGGGGAGCTGTTTTTT. The encoded protein is CASSGATDFTAPGELFF.

This clonotype was found many times. The chain links TRBV7-6 to TRBJ1-5; tentative D call: TRBD1 (6 bases). Germline CDR1 is SGHVS and CDR2 is FNYEAQ. This CDR3 is 16 amino acids long. V was shortened by 2 bases and J by 6 bases, with 17 bases between the two germline ends. As DNA, the CDR3 is TGTGCCAGCAGCTTAAGGCCTGGGGGGGGCGGTCAGCCCCAGCATTTT. Its translation is CASSLRPGGGGQPQHF.

The chain carries TRBV29-1 and TRBJ1-1; 8 bases line up with TRBD1. The CDR3 totals 13 residues. The germline V gene encodes CDR1 SQVTM and CDR2 ANQGSEA. The ends lost 8 bases at V and 5 bases at J; junction bases unmatched: 10. CDR3 residues: CSTQQGVETEAFF. The CDR3, as DNA: TGCAGCACCCAACAGGGGGTCGAAACTGAAGCTTTCTTT.

The rearrangement uses TRBV12-3 or TRBV12-4 and TRBJ2-1; 8 bases are a match to TRBD2. V shed 7 bases and J 0 bases; nucleotides not matched to a gene: 5. CDR3 size: 15 residues. The CDR3: CASNNGGASYNEQFF. The DNA of the CDR3 is TGTGCCAGCAACAACGGGGGGGCCTCCTACAATGAGCAGTTCTTC.

V and J are TRBV20-1 and TRBJ2-3; D possibly corresponds to TRBD1 (6 bases). V was cut by 2 bases and J by 5 bases, with 20 bases left in between. This CDR3 is 16 amino acids long. In germline, CDR1 is DFQATT, CDR2 SNEGSKA (reference sequence). CDR3 loop: CSARIVAGELRDTQYF. CDR3 coding DNA: TGCAGTGCTAGAATTGTAGCAGGGGAGTTAAGAGATACGCAGTATTTT.

In this sample, this clonotype turned up a few times. The J gene is TRBJ2-4, the V gene TRBV5-6, with 11 bases matching TRBD1. This CDR3 contains 13 residues. The V gene end was trimmed by 4 bases and the J gene end by 15 bases; junction bases not matched to a gene: 9. Per the germline V gene, CDR1 is SGHDT and CDR2 is YYEEEE. CDR3 loop: CASSMGTGGFSYF. As DNA, the CDR3 is TGTGCCAGCAGCATGGGGACAGGGGGGTTCTCGTACTTC.

This clonotype showed up many times. The chain employs TRBV7-2 and TRBJ2-5; D is perhaps TRBD1 (5 bases). The CDR3 is 15 amino acids. The germline CDR1 and CDR2 sequences are SGHTA and FQGNSA. Trimming took 1 base from V and 1 from J, leaving 10 bases between them. The CDR3 is CASSLVGRTQETQYF. Written as DNA, the CDR3 is TGTGCCAGCAGCTTAGTGGGGCGAACCCAAGAGACCCAGTACTTC.

V usage is TRBV28 and J usage is TRBJ1-6; D is undetermined. This CDR3 comprises 17 residues. V was shortened by 5 bases and J by 7 bases, with 21 bases between the two germline ends. Germline CDR1 is MDHEN and CDR2 is SYDVKM. The CDR3 protein is CASSSDPLPALNSPLHF. In DNA, the CDR3 is TGTGCCAGCAGTAGCGACCCCCTCCCGGCCCTGAATTCACCCCTCCACTTT.

This clonotype was seen more than once but under ten times. The chain carries TRBV7-2 and TRBJ2-7; D may be TRBD1 or TRBD2 (6 bases each). Germline CDR1 SGHTA, CDR2 FQGNSA. V was pared by 1 base and J by 7 bases, with 14 bases between. This CDR3 region has 14 residues. The CDR3 is CASSLGWGAGEQYV. In nucleotides, the CDR3 is TGTGCCAGCAGCTTAGGGTGGGGGGCAGGTGAGCAGTACGTC.

This clonotype has at least ten counts. The V and J genes are TRBV7-8 and TRBJ1-1, with D unresolved. Trimming removed 5 bases at V and 1 base at J, with 11 bases between. CDR3 length equals 14 residues. The germline V gene encodes CDR1 SGHVS and CDR2 FQNEAQ. The CDR3 nucleotides are TGTGCCAGCAGCCTACCTACAGAGAACACTGAAGCTTTCTTT. It codes for CASSLPTENTEAFF.

The chain uses TRBV6-6 and TRBJ2-5, with a possible D match to TRBD2 (5 bases). Deletions cut 1 base from V and 5 bases from J, with 17 bases between. Looked up from germline, CDR1 is MNHNY and CDR2 is SVGAGI (reference sequence). The CDR3 contains 16 residues. The CDR3 DNA follows: TGTGCCAGCAGTTACTTCTCTCTTGCTAGCCGGGAGACCCAGTACTTC. Protein sequence: CASSYFSLASRETQYF.

There are a few counts of this clonotype. The chain recombines TRBV7-9 with TRBJ2-2; 7 nucleotides line up with TRBD1. The CDR3 runs 17 residues. V gave up 5 bases and J gave up 1 base; unmatched junction bases: 10. CDR1 and CDR2 from the germline V gene are SEHNR and FQNEAQ (reference sequence). In DNA form, the CDR3 reads TGTGCCAGCAGCCACGAGGGGACAGACAGGAACACCGGGGAGCTGTTTTTT. It encodes CASSHEGTDRNTGELFF.

This clonotype was recorded at least ten times. This rearrangement joins TRBV5-8 to TRBJ2-5; D gene uncertain. V lost 2 bases, J lost 0 bases, and 5 bases lay in between. Germline-derived CDR1 and CDR2 are SGHTS and YDEGEE. The CDR3 is 13 residues long. The CDR3 region has the DNA TGTGCCAGCAGCTTAGTGTACCAAGAGACCCAGTACTTC. Translating it yields CASSLVYQETQYF.

This chain uses TRBV9 with TRBJ1-3; no reliable D call. Trimming removed 6 bases at V and 0 bases at J, with 13 bases between. Germline CDR1 reads SGDLS; CDR2 reads YYNGEE. This CDR3 region has 15 residues. In DNA form, the CDR3 reads TGTGCCAGCATCTCCTACGGACCCTCTGGAAACACCATATATTTT. Encoded protein: CASISYGPSGNTIYF. Drawing the rest from reference TRBV9 and TRBJ1-3, the complete variable domain is DSGVTQTPKHLITATGQRVTLRCSPRSGDLSVYWYQQSLDQGLQFLIQYYNGEERAKGNILERFSAQQFPDLHSELNLSSLELGDSALYFCASISYGPSGNTIYFGEGSWLTVV.

This clonotype was detected a few times. The rearrangement links TRBV4-2 to TRBJ1-2, with 7 bases lining up with TRBD1. The CDR3 is made up of 17 amino acids. With V trimmed by 0 bases and J by 2 bases, 9 bases remained unmatched. The germline CDR1 and CDR2 sequences are LGHNA and YNFKEQ. The DNA of the CDR3 is TGTGCCAGCAGCCAAGATGGTGGACAGGTTCGGAACTATGGCTACACCTTC. Residues: CASSQDGGQVRNYGYTF.

J is TRBJ2-5 and V is TRBV6-1; D is perhaps TRBD2 (5 bases). The CDR3 sequence is 16 residues long. Germline loops: CDR1 MNHNS, CDR2 SASEGT. V lost 5 bases, J lost 4 bases, and 20 bases lay in between. CDR3 nucleotides: TGTGCCAGCAGTCAAAGCCCTAGCCGATATGGAGAGACCCAGTACTTC. Protein: CASSQSPSRYGETQYF.

A word on this clonotype: A read error is possible here, since a much larger clone lies one base away. The rearrangement links TRBV7-6 to TRBJ1-6; D is possibly TRBD1 (6 bases). The CDR3 covers 16 residues. Germline CDR1 and CDR2: SGHVS and FNYEAQ. V was pared by 6 bases and J by 7 bases, with 19 bases between. The CDR3 sequence: CASRPDVDRGNSPLHF. DNA for the CDR3: TGTGCCAGCAGACCAGATGTGGACAGAGGGAATTCACCCCTCCACTTT.

The CDR3 DNA is TGTGCCAGTCTAGCGGGGGGGAACCATGAGCAGTTCTTC. This sequence encodes CASLAGGNHEQFF. The chain is built from TRBV19 and TRBJ2-1; 12 bases are shared with TRBD2. The CDR3 loop spans 13 amino acids. V trimming: 8 bases; J trimming: 8 bases; junction bases outside the gene matches: 4. From germline, CDR1 is LNHDA and CDR2 SQIVND (reference sequence). Full variable domain (missing parts from reference TRBV19 and TRBJ2-1): DGGITQSPKYLFRKEGQNVTLSCEQNLNHDAMYWYRQDPGQGLRLIYYSQIVNDFQKGDIAEGYSVSREKKESFPLTVTSAQKNPTAFYLCASLAGGNHEQFFGPGTRLTVL.

In regard to this clonotype: Since no conserved phenylalanine or tryptophan closes the CDR3, a read error is the likely cause. The CDR3 loop reads CASRLGQGVPEAFS. The CDR3 DNA reads as TGTGCCAGCAGACTGGGACAGGGGGTCCCTGAAGCTTTCTCT. This chain links TRBV6-2 or TRBV6-3 with TRBJ1-1, with 11 bases matching TRBD1. With 6 bases clipped from V and 6 bases from J, the junction kept 6 bases outside the gene matches. The germline V gene has CDR1 MNHEY and CDR2 SVGEGT. The CDR3 is made up of 14 amino acids.